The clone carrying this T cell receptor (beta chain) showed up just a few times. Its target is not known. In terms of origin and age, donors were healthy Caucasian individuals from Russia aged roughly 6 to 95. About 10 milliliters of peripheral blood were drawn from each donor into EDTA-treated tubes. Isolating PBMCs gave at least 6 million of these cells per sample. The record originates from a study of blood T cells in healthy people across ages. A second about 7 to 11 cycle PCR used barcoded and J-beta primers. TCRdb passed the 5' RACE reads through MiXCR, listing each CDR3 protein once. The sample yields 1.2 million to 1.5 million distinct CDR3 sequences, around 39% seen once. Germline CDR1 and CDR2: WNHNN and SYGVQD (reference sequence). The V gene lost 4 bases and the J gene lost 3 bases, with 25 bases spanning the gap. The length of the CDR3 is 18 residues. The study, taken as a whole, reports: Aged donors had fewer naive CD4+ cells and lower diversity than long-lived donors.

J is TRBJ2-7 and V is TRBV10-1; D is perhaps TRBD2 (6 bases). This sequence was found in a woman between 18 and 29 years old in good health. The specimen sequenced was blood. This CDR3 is CASSGGFVHRESGYEQYF. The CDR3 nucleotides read TGCGCCAGCAGTGGGGGGTTTGTTCATCGGGAGAGCGGCTACGAGCAGTACTTC.